Listed below are T cell receptor beta chains from one sample, sequenced in a study of T cells in Graves' hyperthyroidism and ophthalmopathy. TCRdb called the multiplex PCR reads again in MiXCR, with one record for every CDR3 protein. This sample yields approximately 610,000 distinct CDR3 sequences, of which roughly 14% are seen a single time; about 3.9% belongs to the top ten. The specimen sequenced was blood. The receptors derive from a woman aged 40-49 years with Graves' ophthalmopathy. CDR3s include the opening cysteine and the closing phenylalanine or tryptophan. The order of the fields is V gene, clone size, J gene, D gene, CDR3 DNA, CDR3 protein. A D gene is named only where the DNA matches it firmly. The size entry is marked missing in some rows and otherwise reads once, few, many or a size class.

>TRBV6-4|NA|TRBJ2-5|TRBD2
TGTGCCAGCGAGGGACTAGCAGCAGACACTCAAGAGACCCAGTACTTC
CASEGLAADTQETQYF
>TRBV7-2|NA|TRBJ2-7|TRBD2
TGTGCCAGCAGCGTGGGACTAGCGGGAGCGTTTAAGTACTTC
CASSVGLAGAFKYF
>TRBV12-3/TRBV12-4|many|TRBJ1-2|TRBD1
TGTGCCAGCCTGACGGGACAGGGAGGTGGAGGATATGGCTACACCTTC
CASLTGQGGGGYGYTF
>TRBV28|many|TRBJ1-2|TRBD1
TGTGCCAGCAGCCTAGACAGGGGCCTTTCCTACTATGGCTACACCTTC
CASSLDRGLSYYGYTF
>TRBV20-1|NA|TRBJ1-2|NA
TGCAGTGCTACGACTGCGGGCTATGGCTACACCTTC
CSATTAGYGYTF
>TRBV15|many|TRBJ1-2|NA
TGTGCCACCAGCTTGGGGCTGGACTATGGCTACACCTTC
CATSLGLDYGYTF
>TRBV7-9|many|TRBJ1-1|NA
TGTGCCAGCAGCCCCGACGGGTTTGCTGAAGCTTTCTTT
CASSPDGFAEAFF
>TRBV28|NA|TRBJ1-2|TRBD1
TGTGCCAGCAGTCCCCGGGACAGCTTTACTTACTATGGCTACACCTTC
CASSPRDSFTYYGYTF
>TRBV7-9|few|TRBJ1-2|TRBD1
TGTGCCAGCAGCTTCGGGACAGGGGGCGCCCATGGCTACACCTTC
CASSFGTGGAHGYTF
>TRBV19|few|TRBJ2-7|TRBD1
TGTGCCAGTACCGCCGGGACAGGGCTTACCTACGAGCAGTACTTC
CASTAGTGLTYEQYF
>TRBV10-3|many|TRBJ2-7|NA
TGTGCCATCAGTGTCGGGAGAGAGGGATACGAGCAGTACTTC
CAISVGREGYEQYF
>TRBV29-1|few|TRBJ2-7|NA
TGCAGCGTCCCTAGACTAGGGGCGGGGGAGCAGTACTTC
CSVPRLGAGEQYF
>TRBV7-9|few|TRBJ2-4|NA
TGTGCCAGCAGCTCCGGGACTGGCTCAGCCAAAAACATTCAGTACTTC
CASSSGTGSAKNIQYF
>TRBV12-3/TRBV12-4|NA|TRBJ2-4|TRBD2
TGTGCCAGCAGTTTAGTCGGACTAGCGGGAGCCAAAAACATTCAGTACTTC
CASSLVGLAGAKNIQYF
>TRBV2|many|TRBJ2-5|NA
TGTGCCAGCAAAGGCCTTGCAGAAAGCAAAGGCCCCGACTTC
CASKGLAESKGPDF
>TRBV11-1|few|TRBJ2-6|TRBD2
TGTGCCAGCAGCTTAGTCAGCGGGGGAGCCTGGGCCAACGTCCTGACTTTC
CASSLVSGGAWANVLTF
>TRBV4-1|NA|TRBJ1-1|NA
TGCGCCAGCAGCCAAGAAACAGGGATTACTGAAGCTTTCTTT
CASSQETGITEAFF
>TRBV7-2|NA|TRBJ1-2|TRBD1
TGTGCCAGCAGCCCAATCCGGGACAGGGGTGGCGGCTACACCTTC
CASSPIRDRGGGYTF
>TRBV6-1|few|TRBJ2-6|NA
TGTGCCAGCAGTGGGGATAAGGCTGGGGCCAACGTCCTGACTTTC
CASSGDKAGANVLTF
>TRBV6-5|few|TRBJ2-3|NA
TGTGCCAGCAGTTACTCGGCTGAAGGGGCAGATACGCAGTACTTT
CASSYSAEGADTQYF
>TRBV11-2|few|TRBJ1-2|TRBD1
TGTGCCAGCAGCTTAGATAGTTGGGACAGGGGGCGAAAACCTAACTATGGCTACACCTTC
CASSLDSWDRGRKPNYGYTF
>TRBV14|many|TRBJ2-1|NA
TGTGCCAGCAGCCAAGGGCATGGTGATGAGCAGTTCTTC
CASSQGHGDEQFF
>TRBV27|few|TRBJ2-5|TRBD2
TGTGCCAGCAGCATTATGTATACGGCGGGACTAGCGGGAGTGGAAGAGACCCAGTACTTC
CASSIMYTAGLAGVEETQYF
>TRBV5-1|few|TRBJ2-7|TRBD2
TGCGCCAGCAGCTTGGAACTAGCGGGAGTCTACGAGCAGTACTTC
CASSLELAGVYEQYF
>TRBV9|few|TRBJ1-5|TRBD1
TGTGCCAGCGCAGGGGGCGCGAGCAATCAGCCCCAGCATTTT
CASAGGASNQPQHF